A selection of T cell receptor beta chains follows, all from one sample in a study of cytomegalovirus exposure and HLA in healthy donors. Clones were read by immunoSEQ multiplex PCR, and TCRdb kept only the in-frame ones, dropping some. The sample shows about 91,000 clones, 86% of them seen only once. Specimen: PBMCs. These receptors all stem from a man younger than 45 in good health and CMV-seropositive. Both conserved end residues are part of each CDR3. A D gene is named only where the DNA matches it firmly. Some rows mark clone size as missing; the rest say once, few, many or name a class of expanded clone.

>TRBD2|TRBV5-1|TRBJ2-7|NA
CASSLATSGLSYEQYF
TGCGCCAGCAGTTTGGCGACTAGCGGTTTGAGTTACGAGCAGTACTTC
>NA|TRBV27|TRBJ2-1|NA
CASSPYRVDRDEQFF
TGTGCCAGCAGTCCCTACAGGGTGGATCGTGATGAGCAGTTCTTC
>TRBD2|TRBV6-1|TRBJ2-5|NA
CASSEALIAGPKEETQYF
TGTGCCAGCAGTGAAGCGCTAATAGCGGGCCCAAAGGAGGAGACCCAGTACTTC
>TRBD2|TRBV30|TRBJ2-2|NA
CALGRGSTGELFF
TGTGCCCTCGGGAGGGGATCCACCGGGGAGCTGTTTTTT
>TRBD2|TRBV29-1|TRBJ2-5|NA
CSVELAGRQETQYF
TGCAGCGTTGAATTAGCGGGAAGACAAGAGACCCAGTACTTC
>NA|TRBV27|TRBJ2-2|NA
CASSLIESVAGELFF
TGTGCCAGCAGTTTAATCGAAAGCGTGGCCGGGGAGCTGTTTTTT
>TRBD2|TRBV7-8|TRBJ2-7|NA
CASSLGLAGAHYEQYF
TGTGCCAGCAGCTTGGGACTAGCGGGAGCCCACTACGAGCAGTACTTC
>NA|TRBV6-6|TRBJ2-2|NA
CASSRQALNTGELFF
TGTGCCAGCAGTCGACAGGCCTTGAACACCGGGGAGCTGTTTTTT
>TRBD1|TRBV7-9|TRBJ1-2|NA
CASFGTGGAGNYGYTF
TGTGCCAGCTTCGGGACAGGGGGCGCAGGGAACTATGGCTACACCTTC
>NA|TRBV11-2|TRBJ1-2|NA
CASRWGEAEGYTF
TGTGCCAGCCGCTGGGGGGAGGCCGAAGGCTACACCTTC
>TRBD2|TRBV5-4|TRBJ2-5|NA
CASSVRAGGKETQYF
TGTGCCAGCAGCGTCCGAGCGGGAGGAAAAGAGACCCAGTACTTC
>TRBD1|TRBV5-4|TRBJ2-5|NA
CASSLGAGTGGQETQYF
TGTGCCAGCAGCTTAGGAGCCGGGACAGGGGGACAAGAGACCCAGTACTTC
>NA|TRBV6-5|TRBJ1-3|once
CASSYSGQLGGNTIYF
TGTGCCAGCAGTTACTCTGGACAATTGGGGGGAAACACCATATATTTT
>TRBD1|TRBV28|TRBJ2-7|NA
CASSLPGGPRWTYEQYF
TGTGCCAGCAGTTTACCAGGGGGCCCCCGTTGGACCTACGAGCAGTACTTC
>NA|TRBV5-1|TRBJ2-7|NA
CASKGESSGPRGEQYF
TGCGCCAGCAAGGGGGAGTCTAGCGGACCGAGGGGGGAGCAGTACTTC
>TRBD1|TRBV7-9|TRBJ2-6|NA
CASSAYRGDSGANVLTF
TGTGCCAGCAGCGCCTACAGGGGGGACAGCGGGGCCAACGTCCTGACTTTC
>TRBD2|TRBV5-1|TRBJ2-2|NA
CASSLSSGRNTGELFF
TGCGCCAGCAGCTTGTCTAGCGGGAGGAACACCGGGGAGCTGTTTTTT
>TRBD1|TRBV28|TRBJ2-5|once
CASSGGTGGYQETQYF
TGTGCCAGCAGCGGGGGGACAGGGGGATACCAAGAGACCCAGTACTTC
>NA|TRBV10-3|TRBJ1-2|NA
CAISEVPAAGGYTF
TGTGCCATCAGTGAGGTGCCGGCCGCGGGGGGCTACACCTTC
>TRBD1|TRBV27|TRBJ1-5|NA
CASSSGGVQPQHF
TGTGCCAGCAGTTCAGGGGGCGTTCAGCCCCAGCATTTT
>TRBD2|TRBV9|TRBJ2-3|NA
CASSWPQSGLADTDTQYF
TGTGCCAGCAGCTGGCCCCAGTCCGGCCTAGCGGACACAGATACGCAGTATTTT
>TRBD2|TRBV6-4|TRBJ2-1|few
CASAHEGLAGVSWSYNEQFF
TGTGCCAGCGCCCATGAGGGACTAGCGGGAGTAAGTTGGAGCTACAATGAGCAGTTCTTC
>TRBD2|TRBV7-8|TRBJ2-7|NA
CASSSTSGSYEQYF
TGTGCCAGCAGCTCGACTAGCGGTTCCTACGAGCAGTACTTC
>TRBD2|TRBV7-9|TRBJ2-3|NA
CASSLGSYSGSVEDTQYF
TGTGCCAGCAGCTTAGGGTCTTATAGCGGGAGCGTGGAAGATACGCAGTATTTT
>TRBD2|TRBV5-4|TRBJ2-7|NA
CASSFARGSSYEQYF
TGTGCCAGCAGCTTCGCGCGGGGGAGCTCCTACGAGCAGTACTTC
>TRBD1|TRBV5-1|TRBJ1-6|few
CASSLSWTGASPLHF
TGCGCCAGCAGCTTGTCCTGGACAGGGGCCTCACCCCTCCACTTT
>NA|TRBV27|TRBJ2-7|NA
CASSPLKAGHYEQYF
TGTGCCAGCAGTCCTTTAAAGGCAGGACACTACGAGCAGTACTTC
>TRBD2|TRBV6-5|TRBJ2-7|few
CASSYGGGSIGHEQYF
TGTGCCAGCAGTTATGGCGGCGGGAGTATTGGTCACGAGCAGTACTTC
>NA|TRBV30|TRBJ2-2|NA
CAWRTWRANTGELFF
TGTGCCTGGCGCACCTGGAGGGCGAACACCGGGGAGCTGTTTTTT
>NA|TRBV19|TRBJ1-2|NA
CASSIESATIFYGYTF
TGTGCCAGTAGTATAGAGTCAGCAACTATCTTCTATGGCTACACCTTC
>NA|TRBV11-2|TRBJ2-2|NA
CASSSPPRAGELFF
TGTGCCAGCAGCTCCCCCCCGAGGGCCGGGGAGCTGTTTTTT
>TRBD2|TRBV11-2|TRBJ2-7|NA
CASSSRTSGRVHEQYF
TGTGCCAGCAGCTCCCGGACTAGCGGGAGGGTCCACGAGCAGTACTTC
>NA|TRBV2|TRBJ2-1|NA
CASTEGRWDNEQFF
TGTGCCAGCACGGAAGGGAGATGGGACAATGAGCAGTTCTTC
>NA|TRBV5-1|TRBJ1-3|once
CASSPLPGQGGNTIYF
TGCGCCAGCAGTCCACTCCCAGGGCAAGGTGGAAACACCATATATTTT
>NA|TRBV7-6|TRBJ2-1|NA
CASSLESWYRESNEQFF
TGTGCCAGCAGCTTAGAGTCCTGGTACAGGGAGAGCAATGAGCAGTTCTTC
>NA|TRBV19|TRBJ2-1|NA
CASSIVGSQGNEQFF
TGTGCCAGTAGTATAGTGGGAAGTCAGGGCAATGAGCAGTTCTTC
>TRBD1|TRBV5-1|TRBJ2-5|NA
CASSPGQGQETQYF
TGCGCCAGCAGCCCGGGACAGGGGCAAGAGACCCAGTACTTC
>NA|TRBV5-1|TRBJ2-7|NA
CASSPGRTNWGPEQYF
TGCGCCAGCAGCCCCGGCCGGACGAATTGGGGGCCGGAGCAGTACTTC
>NA|TRBV15|TRBJ1-1|NA
CATSARGTEAFF
TGTGCCACCAGCGCGAGGGGGACTGAAGCTTTCTTT
>TRBD1|TRBV10-1|TRBJ2-2|NA
CASSDDRGPGELFF
TGCGCCAGCAGTGACGACAGGGGGCCTGGGGAGCTGTTTTTT
>NA|TRBV6-6|TRBJ2-7|NA
CATRTGYEQYF
TGTGCCACCAGGACTGGCTATGAGCAGTACTTC
>TRBD2|TRBV19|TRBJ2-1|once
CASSTNDPSGRAYNEQFF
TGTGCCAGTAGTACTAACGACCCTAGCGGGAGGGCCTACAATGAGCAGTTCTTC
>NA|TRBV27|TRBJ1-1|NA
CASSSNKGEAFF
TGTGCCAGCAGTTCAAACAAGGGGGAAGCTTTCTTT
>NA|TRBV9|TRBJ1-3|NA
CASSVRGDLSGNTIYF
TGTGCCAGCAGCGTAAGGGGTGACCTCTCTGGAAACACCATATATTTT
>NA|TRBV19|TRBJ1-1|NA
CASSIDRGENTEAFF
TGTGCCAGTAGTATAGACAGGGGAGAGAACACTGAAGCTTTCTTT
>NA|TRBV7-8|TRBJ2-7|NA
CASSPRRDNYYEQYF
TGTGCCAGCAGCCCCCGTAGGGACAATTACTACGAGCAGTACTTC
>TRBD1|TRBV29-1|TRBJ2-7|NA
CSVGTGTVTSEQYF
TGCAGCGTTGGGACCGGGACAGTTACTTCCGAGCAGTACTTC
>NA|TRBV6-6|TRBJ2-7|NA
CASSSPGFGYEQYF
TGTGCCAGCAGTTCTCCAGGGTTCGGCTACGAGCAGTACTTC
>TRBD1|TRBV11-2|TRBJ2-4|NA
CASSLIPPPDRGKIIQYF
TGTGCCAGCAGCTTAATCCCCCCCCCAGACAGGGGTAAAATCATTCAGTACTTC
>NA|TRBV5-1|TRBJ1-1|NA
CASSLGQDLGRAFF
TGCGCCAGCAGCTTGGGACAGGATTTGGGACGAGCTTTCTTT
>TRBD2|TRBV6-6|TRBJ2-7|NA
CASSYTSGAYEQYF
TGTGCCAGCAGTTATACTAGCGGGGCCTACGAGCAGTACTTC
>NA|TRBV18|TRBJ2-1|few
CASSPLYNEQFF
TGTGCCAGCTCACCGCTATACAATGAGCAGTTCTTC
>NA|TRBV6-6|TRBJ2-7|NA
CASSYGRGFYEQYF
TGTGCCAGCAGTTACGGCAGGGGCTTCTACGAGCAGTACTTC
>TRBD1|TRBV4-1|TRBJ1-4|few
CASSLGQGAIGLFF
TGCGCCAGCAGCCTGGGACAGGGGGCGATCGGTCTGTTTTTT
>NA|TRBV25-1|TRBJ2-7|NA
CASSDLGRDYEQYF
TGTGCCAGCAGTGATTTGGGCAGGGACTACGAGCAGTACTTC
>NA|TRBV7-9|TRBJ1-2|NA
CASSLDSGYDGYTF
TGTGCCAGCAGCTTAGATTCAGGGTATGATGGCTACACCTTC
>TRBD1|TRBV4-1|TRBJ1-2|NA
CASSQARGDYGYTF
TGCGCCAGCAGCCAAGCCAGGGGGGACTATGGCTACACCTTC
>TRBD1|TRBV6-5|TRBJ2-7|NA
CASSYRDRSYEQYF
TGTGCCAGCAGTTACCGGGACAGAAGCTACGAGCAGTACTTC